Each of the 23 T cell receptor beta chains below was sequenced from the same sample in a study of blood T cell repertoires in COVID-19. Clones were read by immunoSEQ multiplex PCR, and TCRdb kept only the in-frame ones, dropping some. The sample contains around 220,000 clones, roughly 90% of which appear only once. Sequencing was carried out using PBMCs or T cells enriched from blood (not recorded which). These receptors all stem from a woman in her twenties or thirties with acute COVID-19.

The V call is TRBV5-1, the J call TRBJ1-2; 9 bases match TRBD1. Trimming removed 5 bases from V and 3 bases from J; junction bases left unmatched: 17. The CDR3 sequence is 18 residues long. The germline V gene has CDR1 SGHRS and CDR2 YFSETQ. CDR3 residues: CASRDQPKLTGGDYGYTF. CDR3 in DNA: TGCGCCAGCAGAGACCAACCAAAGTTAACAGGGGGCGACTATGGCTACACCTTC.

V and J are TRBV5-6 and TRBJ1-2, with D possibly TRBD1 on 5 matching bases. The CDR3 length is 14 residues. With 4 bases removed from V and 3 bases from J, the gap between germline ends came to 13 bases. Germline-derived CDR1 and CDR2 are SGHDT and YYEEEE. The CDR3 sequence: CASSKAGSYYGYTF. The CDR3 region has the DNA TGTGCCAGCAGCAAAGCAGGGTCCTACTATGGCTACACCTTC.

The rearrangement uses TRBV30 and TRBJ1-1; D gene uncertain. CDR1 and CDR2 from the germline V gene are GTSNPN and SVGIG (reference sequence). The V and J ends lost 2 bases and 7 bases respectively, with 8 bases between them. The CDR3 is made up of 11 amino acids. CDR3 bases: TGTGCCTGGAGTCGTTCACTTGAAGCTTTCTTT. It translates to CAWSRSLEAFF.

This clone was seen only once. The V and J genes are TRBV19 and TRBJ2-4, with D perhaps TRBD1 (6 bases). Germline CDR1 is LNHDA and CDR2 is SQIVND (reference sequence). Trimming cost V 6 bases and J 7 bases, with 13 bases left between them. The CDR3 consists of 13 residues. The CDR3 sequence is CASSTGLGNIQYF. The CDR3 nucleotides read TGTGCCAGTAGCACAGGGTTGGGGAACATTCAGTACTTC.

V usage is TRBV11-2 and J usage is TRBJ2-3, with a possible D match to TRBD2 (5 bases). The ends were cut back, 5 bases at V and 6 bases at J, with 18 bases in the middle. Germline CDR1 reads SGHAT; CDR2 reads FQNNGV. CDR3 length: 15 residues. For the CDR3, the DNA is TGTGCCAGCAGCCTTATGAGGGTCCTAGGGGATACGCAGTATTTT. This sequence encodes CASSLMRVLGDTQYF.

The J gene is TRBJ2-3, the V gene TRBV9, with 8 bases identical to TRBD2. The CDR3 has 15 amino acids. Germline CDR1 SGDLS, CDR2 YYNGEE. V gave up 0 bases and J gave up 4 bases; unmatched junction bases: 4. CDR3 bases: TGTGCCAGCAGCGTAGGGGGACTAGGTCCAGATACGCAGTATTTT. Its protein product is CASSVGGLGPDTQYF.

The chain links TRBV4-3 to TRBJ2-1; a possible D gene is TRBD2 (5 bases). Trimming removed 0 bases at V and 5 bases at J, with 8 bases between. This CDR3 contains 14 residues. Germline V gene data show CDR1 as LGHNA and CDR2 as YSLEER. In DNA form, the CDR3 reads TGCGCCAGCAGCCAAGAGACTATCCACAATGAGCAGTTCTTC. This codes for CASSQETIHNEQFF.

V and J are TRBV19 and TRBJ1-2; D is ambiguous. The CDR3 sequence is 15 residues long. Germline CDR1 is LNHDA and CDR2 is SQIVND (reference sequence). V dropped 3 bases and J dropped 6 bases, with 17 bases sitting between them. In nucleotides, the CDR3 is TGTGCCAGTAGTATCCCGGTGCGGCCGGTGGATGGCTACACCTTC. It encodes CASSIPVRPVDGYTF.

The J gene is TRBJ2-1, the V gene TRBV9; the D gene is possibly TRBD2 (5 bases). In germline, CDR1 is SGDLS, CDR2 YYNGEE. V gave up 4 bases and J gave up 5 bases, with 19 bases separating them. The CDR3 is made up of 16 amino acids. The CDR3 region is CASSPFRGFSHNEQFF. CDR3 coding DNA: TGTGCCAGCAGCCCCTTCCGAGGGTTTAGCCACAATGAGCAGTTCTTC.

The chain has TRBV15 and TRBJ2-7, with TRBD2 matching over 7 bases. Trimming removed 0 bases from V and 10 bases from J; junction bases left unmatched: 6. CDR3 length: 13 amino acids. Germline V lookup: CDR1 LNHNV, CDR2 YYDKDF (reference sequence). CDR3 loop: CATSRDPAGEQYF. The CDR3 DNA is TGTGCCACCAGCAGAGATCCGGCGGGAGAACAGTACTTC.

This chain joins TRBV18 and TRBJ1-3; TRBD1 matches at 7 bases. This CDR3 is built from 17 residues. Germline assignment: CDR1 KGHSH and CDR2 LQKENI. Trimming took 4 bases from V and 4 from J; bases not matched to a gene: 13. The CDR3 sequence is CASSQRTGDSSGNTIYF. The CDR3, as DNA: TGTGCCAGCTCACAAAGAACAGGGGATTCCTCCGGAAACACCATATATTTT.

This clone was observed a few times. The J gene is TRBJ2-2, the V gene TRBV10-1; 7 bases agree with TRBD1. There are 16 residues in the CDR3. Trimming at V came to 0 bases and at J to 0 bases, leaving 1 base not matched to a gene. Per the germline V gene, CDR1 is WNHNN and CDR2 is SYGVQD (reference sequence). The CDR3 spells CASSESTGANTGELFF. CDR3 in DNA: TGCGCCAGCAGTGAGTCAACAGGGGCGAACACCGGGGAGCTGTTTTTT.

CDR3: CASSARTALSSTDTQYF. CDR3 nucleotide sequence: TGTGCCAGCAGCGCGAGGACAGCCCTGTCTAGCACAGATACGCAGTATTTT. This chain uses TRBV7-2 with TRBJ2-3, with TRBD1 as a possible D gene (6 bases). The CDR3 sequence is 17 residues long. Germline V CDR1 and CDR2: SGHTA, FQGNSA. V lost 5 bases, J lost 0 bases, and 18 bases lay in between.

The chain recombines TRBV5-5 with TRBJ1-1, with D hard to call. The ends were cut back, 4 bases at V and 1 base at J, with 14 bases in the middle. Germline CDR1 SGHKS, CDR2 YYEKEE (reference sequence). The CDR3 sequence is 15 residues long. The CDR3 is CASSPEGQSNTEAFF. The CDR3 DNA reads TGTGCCAGCAGCCCGGAGGGCCAGTCGAACACTGAAGCTTTCTTT.

The chain employs TRBV5-1 and TRBJ2-3, with 9 positions matching TRBD1. Trimming cost V 7 bases and J 2 bases; bases outside gene matches: 5. CDR3 size: 14 residues. Per the germline V gene, CDR1 is SGHRS and CDR2 is YFSETQ. CDR3 loop: CASSTGGTTDTQYF. CDR3 bases: TGCGCCAGCTCCACAGGGGGCACCACAGATACGCAGTATTTT.

J is TRBJ2-7 and V is TRBV7-8, with a tentative D call TRBD2 (6 bases). Trimming removed 2 bases from V and 3 bases from J, with 14 bases in between. The CDR3 totals 15 residues. Germline CDR1 is SGHVS and CDR2 is FQNEAQ. The CDR3 here is CASSLRASASYEQYF. The DNA for the CDR3 is TGTGCCAGCAGCTTAAGAGCTAGCGCTAGCTACGAGCAGTACTTC.

This chain joins TRBV6-5 and TRBJ1-3; no clear D gene. Per germline, CDR1 MNHEY and CDR2 SVGAGI. CDR3 length equals 15 residues. Trimming took 6 bases from V and 1 from J, leaving 13 bases between them. Here the CDR3 reads CASRTRTGSGNTIYF. As DNA, the CDR3 is TGTGCCAGCAGGACCAGGACTGGATCTGGAAACACCATATATTTT.

The chain links TRBV7-6 to TRBJ2-7; perhaps TRBD2 as D (6 bases). V lost 4 bases and J 3 bases, leaving 28 bases between the germline ends. CDR3 length: 19 amino acids. Germline CDR1 SGHVS, CDR2 FNYEAQ. In DNA, the CDR3 is TGTGCCAGCAGCTCGTACGCGGGACCTAGCGTCCGGACCGACTACGAGCAGTACTTC. This sequence encodes CASSSYAGPSVRTDYEQYF.

In nucleotides, the CDR3 is TGTGCCAGCAGTAATAACAGGGGAGGATGGTATGGCTACACCTTC. It specifies CASSNNRGGWYGYTF. V gene TRBV28 combines with J gene TRBJ1-2; 7 bases are shared with TRBD1. J lost 5 bases, V lost 5 bases, and 11 bases had no gene match. The CDR3 is 15 residues long. Germline CDR1 MDHEN, CDR2 SYDVKM.

The V and J genes are TRBV19 and TRBJ1-1; 8 nucleotides agree with TRBD1. The germline V gene has CDR1 LNHDA and CDR2 SQIVND (reference sequence). V lost 5 bases, J lost 5 bases, and 13 bases stayed unmatched. This CDR3 is 16 amino acids long. CDR3 sequence (DNA): TGTGCCAGTAGTCTCGGACAGGGATGGTGGGGAACTGAAGCTTTCTTT. Translated: CASSLGQGWWGTEAFF.

This clone has a single count. The rearrangement joins TRBV14 to TRBJ1-2, with TRBD1 identical over 7 bases. The CDR3 consists of 17 residues. Looked up from germline, CDR1 is SGHDN and CDR2 is FVKESK. Trimming took 3 bases from V and 0 from J; bases not matched to a gene: 10. This CDR3 reads CASSQTDRESANYGYTF. The DNA of the CDR3 is TGTGCCAGCAGCCAGACAGACAGGGAAAGTGCTAACTATGGCTACACCTTC. The full variable domain, rest sourced from reference TRBV14 and TRBJ1-2, is EAGVTQFPSHSVIEKGQTVTLRCDPISGHDNLYWYRRVMGKEIKFLLHFVKESKQDESGMPNNRFLAERTGGTYSTLKVQPAELEDSGVYFCASSQTDRESANYGYTFGSGTRLTVV.

J is TRBJ2-7 and V is TRBV5-1; 8 bases line up with TRBD1. V shed 4 bases and J 3 bases; nucleotides not matched to a gene: 9. This CDR3 is 15 amino acids long. The germline CDR1 and CDR2 sequences are SGHRS and YFSETQ. The CDR3 nucleotides are TGCGCCAGCAGCACCCGACAGGGGCTACGCTACGAGCAGTACTTC. Translated: CASSTRQGLRYEQYF.

The chain combines TRBV7-6 with TRBJ2-5; possibly TRBD2 for D (6 bases). V lost 1 base and J 3 bases, leaving 18 bases between the germline ends. This CDR3 has 17 residues. Germline CDR1 SGHVS, CDR2 FNYEAQ. The CDR3: CASSLDFWQEGKETQYF. The CDR3 nucleotides are TGTGCCAGCAGCTTAGATTTTTGGCAGGAGGGAAAAGAGACCCAGTACTTC. Full variable domain (missing parts from reference TRBV7-6 and TRBJ2-5): GAGVSQSPRYKVTKRGQDVALRCDPISGHVSLYWYRQALGQGPEFLTYFNYEAQQDKSGLPNDRFSAERPEGSISTLTIQRTEQRDSAMYRCASSLDFWQEGKETQYFGPGTRLLVL.